Presented here are 9 T cell receptor beta chains from one specimen sequenced in a study of shared clonotypes between healthy human individuals (dated by TCRdb to 2018 to 2021). The library came from the immunoSEQ multiplex PCR assay. TCRdb carries this immuneACCESS record with in-frame sequences only. Its versions omit some clonotypes, under half of them owing to an unresolved V gene in the studies checked, with the rest unexplained. In all, the sample holds about 980,000 clones, and approximately 76% of those were seen once. The top ten clones comprise about 1.5% of the sample. Sequenced sample: memory CD4+ T cells sorted from blood. The cell subset or site label here, explained by the study, means: CD45RA-negative fraction. All receptors come from a man between 18 and 35 years old in good health.

This chain links TRBV6-6 with TRBJ2-5; perhaps TRBD1 as D (6 bases). V lost 7 bases and J 1 base, leaving 10 bases between the germline ends. The CDR3 loop spans 13 amino acids. Per germline, CDR1 MNHNY and CDR2 SVGAGI (reference sequence). In DNA form, the CDR3 reads TGTGCCAGCATTCCGGACAGCCAAGAGACCCAGTACTTC. Translating gives CASIPDSQETQYF.

This chain uses TRBV29-1 with TRBJ2-1; 7 bases agree with TRBD2. CDR1 and CDR2 (germline): SQVTM, ANQGSEA. The trim removed 4 bases at V and 5 bases at J, leaving 8 bases unmatched. This CDR3 has 14 residues. The CDR3 sequence is CSVGSSGANNEQFF. The CDR3 bases are TGCAGCGTTGGGTCTAGCGGAGCAAACAATGAGCAGTTCTTC.

Turning to this clone: This may arise from a read error, as a much more abundant clone is one base away. Additional DNA sequences in this sample encode the identical CDR3. The chain carries TRBV7-2 and TRBJ2-7; 7 bases line up with TRBD1. V lost 1 base to trimming and J lost 2 bases; unmatched junction nucleotides: 2. Germline V CDR1 and CDR2: SGHTA, FQGNSA. This CDR3 is built from 14 residues. CDR3 DNA sequence: TGTGCCAGCAGCTTAGAGACAGGGCCCTACGAGCAGTACTTC. Translation: CASSLETGPYEQYF.

A word on this clone: Distinct nucleotide sequences in the sample also encode this CDR3. The chain combines TRBV4-1 with TRBJ1-5, with D unresolved. This CDR3 has 14 amino acids. The V end was cut by 0 bases, the J end by 2 bases, with 5 bases between. Germline V CDR1 and CDR2: MGHRA, YSYEKL. CDR3: CASSQDRGNQPQHF. CDR3 in DNA: TGCGCCAGCAGCCAAGATAGGGGCAATCAGCCCCAGCATTTT.

Only a few counts were recorded for this clone. The rearrangement joins TRBV9 to TRBJ2-2; D may be TRBD1 (5 bases). V shed 0 bases and J shed 2 bases, with 14 bases lying between them. Germline V gene sequence: CDR1 SGDLS, CDR2 YYNGEE. The CDR3 covers 17 residues. CDR3 in DNA: TGTGCCAGCAGCGTAGGTGGGTTTGGACAAAACACCGGGGAGCTGTTTTTT. It is translated as CASSVGGFGQNTGELFF.

Comment on this clone: In the same sample, other DNA sequences code for this CDR3. The gene calls are TRBV5-4 and TRBJ1-6; maybe TRBD1 (6 bases). V was clipped by 3 bases and J by 1 base, with 8 bases between them. CDR1 SGHNT and CDR2 YYREEE come from the germline V gene (reference sequence). This CDR3 has 15 residues. The CDR3 loop reads CASSSGVSYNSPLHF. Written as DNA, the CDR3 is TGTGCCAGCAGCTCAGGGGTTTCCTATAATTCACCCCTCCACTTT. The complete variable domain, with remaining parts taken from reference TRBV5-4 and TRBJ1-6, reads ETGVTQSPTHLIKTRGQQVTLRCSSQSGHNTVSWYQQALGQGPQFIFQYYREEENGRGNFPPRFSGLQFPNYSSELNVNALELDDSALYLCASSSGVSYNSPLHFGNGTRLTVT.

This clone was observed a handful of times. The chain links TRBV4-1 to TRBJ1-5; no reliable D call. Germline V CDR1 and CDR2: MGHRA, YSYEKL. Trimming cost V 8 bases and J 1 base, with 12 bases left between them. This CDR3 comprises 14 residues. CDR3 sequence: CASRSIGSNQPQHF. As DNA, the CDR3 is TGCGCCAGCCGGTCGATCGGCAGCAATCAGCCCCAGCATTTT.

CDR3 loop: CASRDRPDTQYF. The CDR3, as DNA: TGCGCCAGCCGGGACAGGCCAGATACGCAGTATTTT. The chain is built from TRBV10-2 and TRBJ2-3; 8 bases match TRBD1. Germline V CDR1 and CDR2: WSHSY, SAAADI. This CDR3 comprises 12 residues. V dropped 8 bases and J dropped 4; count of bases not matched to a gene: 2.

The CDR3 nucleotides are TGTGCCAGCAGGGGGGACAGCGGTGCCGGGACCTTC. This codes for CASRGDSGAGTF. The chain joins TRBV28 to TRBJ1-2; TRBD1 matches at 7 bases. The CDR3 has 12 residues. Germline loops: CDR1 MDHEN, CDR2 SYDVKM. The V gene end was trimmed by 6 bases and the J gene end by 14 bases; junction bases not matched to a gene: 12.